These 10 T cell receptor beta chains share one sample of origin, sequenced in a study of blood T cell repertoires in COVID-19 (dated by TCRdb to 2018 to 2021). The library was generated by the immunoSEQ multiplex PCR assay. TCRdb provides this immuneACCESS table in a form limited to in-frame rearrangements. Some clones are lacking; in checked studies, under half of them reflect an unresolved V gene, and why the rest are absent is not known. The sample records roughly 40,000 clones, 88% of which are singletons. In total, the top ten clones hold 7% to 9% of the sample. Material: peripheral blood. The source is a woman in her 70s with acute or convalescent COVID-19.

The CDR3 nucleotides read TGTGCCAGCAGCTGGACAGGGGGTTATAATTCACCCCTCCACTTT. Encoded protein: CASSWTGGYNSPLHF. The chain couples TRBV11-3 to TRBJ1-6, with 10 bases aligning to TRBD1. V lost 4 bases, J lost 4 bases, and 1 base stayed unmatched. Germline CDR1 and CDR2: SGHNT and YENEEA. The CDR3 is made up of 15 amino acids. The variable domain in full, with the rest retrieved from reference TRBV11-3 and TRBJ1-6, is EAGVVQSPRYKIIEKKQPVAFWCNPISGHNTLYWYLQNLGQGPELLIRYENEEAVDDSQLPKDRFSAERLKGVDSTLKIQPAELGDSAVYLCASSWTGGYNSPLHFGNGTRLTVT.

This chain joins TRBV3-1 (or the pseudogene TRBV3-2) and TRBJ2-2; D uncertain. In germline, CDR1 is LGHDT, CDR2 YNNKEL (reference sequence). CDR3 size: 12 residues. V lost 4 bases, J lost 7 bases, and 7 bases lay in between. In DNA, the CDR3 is TGTGCCAGCAGCCTAAGCCACGGGGAGCTGTTTTTT. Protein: CASSLSHGELFF.

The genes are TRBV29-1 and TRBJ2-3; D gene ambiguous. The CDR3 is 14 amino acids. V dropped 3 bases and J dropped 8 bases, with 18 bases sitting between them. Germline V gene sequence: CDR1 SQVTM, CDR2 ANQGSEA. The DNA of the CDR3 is TGCAGCGTTGAGCTAGGTAGTGTGTCCGCTACGCAGTATTTT. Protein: CSVELGSVSATQYF.

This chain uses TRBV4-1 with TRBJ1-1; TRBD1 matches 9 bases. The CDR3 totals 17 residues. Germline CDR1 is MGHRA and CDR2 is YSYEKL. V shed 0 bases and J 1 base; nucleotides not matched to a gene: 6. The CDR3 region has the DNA TGCGCCAGCAGCCAAGAGGGACAGGGTACCAAGAACACTGAAGCTTTCTTT. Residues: CASSQEGQGTKNTEAFF.

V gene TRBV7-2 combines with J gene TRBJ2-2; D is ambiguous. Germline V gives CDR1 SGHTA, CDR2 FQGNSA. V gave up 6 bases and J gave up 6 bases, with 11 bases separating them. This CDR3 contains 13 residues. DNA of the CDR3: TGTGCCAGCAGTGACTCGGTTGCCGGGGAGCTGTTTTTT. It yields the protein CASSDSVAGELFF.

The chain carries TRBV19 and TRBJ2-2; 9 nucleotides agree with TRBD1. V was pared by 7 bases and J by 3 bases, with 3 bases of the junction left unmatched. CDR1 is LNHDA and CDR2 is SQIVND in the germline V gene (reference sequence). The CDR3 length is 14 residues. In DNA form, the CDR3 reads TGTGCCAGTAACGACAGGGGGGACACCGGGGAGCTGTTTTTT. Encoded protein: CASNDRGDTGELFF.

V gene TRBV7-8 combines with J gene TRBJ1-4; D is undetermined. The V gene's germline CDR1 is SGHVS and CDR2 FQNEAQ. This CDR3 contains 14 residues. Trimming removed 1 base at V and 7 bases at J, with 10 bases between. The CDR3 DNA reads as TGTGCCAGCAGCTTAGGGTGGTCCAGTGAAAAACTGTTTTTT. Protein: CASSLGWSSEKLFF.

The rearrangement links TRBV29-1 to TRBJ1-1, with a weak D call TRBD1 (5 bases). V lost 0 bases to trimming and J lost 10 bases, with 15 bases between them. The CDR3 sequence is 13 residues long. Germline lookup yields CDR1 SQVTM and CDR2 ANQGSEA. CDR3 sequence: CSVEEFSRGGAFF. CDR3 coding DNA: TGCAGCGTTGAAGAGTTTTCACGCGGGGGAGCTTTCTTT.

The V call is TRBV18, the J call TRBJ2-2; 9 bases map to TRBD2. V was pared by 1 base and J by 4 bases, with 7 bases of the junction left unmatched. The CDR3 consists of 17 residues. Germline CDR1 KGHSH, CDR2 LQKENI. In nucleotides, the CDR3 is TGTGCCAGCTCACCACTCGCGGCGGGGGGGTCCACCGGGGAGCTGTTTTTT. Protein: CASSPLAAGGSTGELFF. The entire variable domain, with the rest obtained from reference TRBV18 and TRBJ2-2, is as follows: NAGVMQNPRHLVRRRGQEARLRCSPMKGHSHVYWYRQLPEEGLKFMVYLQKENIIDESGMPKERFSAEFPKEGPSILRIQQVVRGDSAAYFCASSPLAAGGSTGELFFGEGSRLTVL.

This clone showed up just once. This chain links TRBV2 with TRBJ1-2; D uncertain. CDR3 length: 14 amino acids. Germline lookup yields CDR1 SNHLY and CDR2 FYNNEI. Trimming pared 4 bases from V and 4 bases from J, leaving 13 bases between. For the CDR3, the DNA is TGTGCCAGCAGTGTAGACATGGCAACCTATGGCTACACCTTC. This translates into CASSVDMATYGYTF.